What follows is one T cell receptor (beta chain) and its context. The target antigen is unknown. This sample was included in a study of OX40 agonist ivuxolimab in advanced cancers. Here immunoSEQ multiplex PCR was the method, and the copy in TCRdb shows in-frame clones only, minus some. The sample includes 71,000 or so clones, 93% of them seen just once. The germline CDR1 and CDR2 sequences are LGHNA and YSLEER. CDR3 length: 15 amino acids. Trimming at V came to 0 bases and at J to 7 bases, leaving 4 bases not matched to a gene. Regarding the study as a whole: The average count of expanded clones was higher among CD8+ T cells than among CD4+. CD4+ and CD8+ blood T cells expanded clonally by week 6 at 0.1 to 3.0 mg/kg.

This receptor was identified in an adult with an advanced solid tumor such as melanoma, head and neck, liver or kidney cancer. J is TRBJ2-7 and V is TRBV4-3, with 12 positions matching TRBD1. The specimen comprised CD4+ or CD8+ T cells sorted from blood, sampled in a trial of the OX40 agonist ivuxolimab. The CDR3, as DNA: TGCGCCAGCAGCCAAGAGGGACAGGGGGCGAGGGAGCAGTACTTC. Amino acids: CASSQEGQGAREQYF.